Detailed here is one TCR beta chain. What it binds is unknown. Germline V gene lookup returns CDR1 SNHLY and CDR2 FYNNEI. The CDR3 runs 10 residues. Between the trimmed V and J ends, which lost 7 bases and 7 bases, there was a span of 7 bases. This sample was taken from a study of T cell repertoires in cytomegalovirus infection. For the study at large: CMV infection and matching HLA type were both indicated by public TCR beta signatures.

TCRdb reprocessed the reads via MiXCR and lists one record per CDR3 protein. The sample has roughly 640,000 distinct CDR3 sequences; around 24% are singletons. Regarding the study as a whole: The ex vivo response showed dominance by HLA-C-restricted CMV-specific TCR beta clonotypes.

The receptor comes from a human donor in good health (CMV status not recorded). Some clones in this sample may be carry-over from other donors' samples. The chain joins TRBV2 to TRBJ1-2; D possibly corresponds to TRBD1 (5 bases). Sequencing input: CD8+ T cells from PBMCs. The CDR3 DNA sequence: TGTGCCAGCAATGGGGCTGGCTACACCTTC. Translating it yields CASNGAGYTF. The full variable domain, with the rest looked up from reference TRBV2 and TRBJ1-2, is EPEVTQTPSHQVTQMGQEVILRCVPISNHLYFYWYRQILGQKVEFLVSFYNNEISEKSEIFDDQFSVERPDGSNFTLKIRSTKLEDSAMYFCASNGAGYTFGSGTRLTVV.